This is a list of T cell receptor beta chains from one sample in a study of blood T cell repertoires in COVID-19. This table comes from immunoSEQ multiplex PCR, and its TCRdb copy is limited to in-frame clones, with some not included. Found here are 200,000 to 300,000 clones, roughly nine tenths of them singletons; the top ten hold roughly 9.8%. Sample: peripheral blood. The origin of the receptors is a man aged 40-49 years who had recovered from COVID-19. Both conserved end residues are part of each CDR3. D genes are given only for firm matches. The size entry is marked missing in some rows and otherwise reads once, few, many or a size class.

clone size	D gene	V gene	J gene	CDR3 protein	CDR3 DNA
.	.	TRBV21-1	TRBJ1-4	CASSQAGICEKLFF	TGTGCCAGCAGCCAGGCAGGGATTTGTGAAAAACTGTTTTTT
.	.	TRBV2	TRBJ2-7	CASKGTIYEQYF	TGTGCCAGCAAGGGGACAATCTACGAGCAGTACTTC
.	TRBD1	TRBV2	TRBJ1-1	CASSVRDRANTEAFF	TGTGCCAGCAGTGTCCGAGACAGGGCGAACACTGAAGCTTTCTTT
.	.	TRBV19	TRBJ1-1	CASSLIPLETEAFF	TGTGCCAGTAGTCTCATCCCATTGGAGACTGAAGCTTTCTTT
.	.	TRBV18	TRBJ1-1	CASSPSSQGLGTEAFF	TGTGCCAGCTCACCATCGAGCCAGGGGCTTGGCACTGAAGCTTTCTTT
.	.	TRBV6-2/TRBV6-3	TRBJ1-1	CASSYSRIPNTEAFF	TGTGCCAGCAGTTACTCCAGGATACCGAACACTGAAGCTTTCTTT
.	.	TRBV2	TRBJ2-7	CASSLDYPDYEQYF	TGTGCCAGCAGTCTGGACTATCCCGACTACGAGCAGTACTTC
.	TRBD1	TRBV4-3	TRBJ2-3	CASSQNDRVTDTQYF	TGCGCCAGCAGCCAAAACGACAGGGTCACAGATACGCAGTATTTT
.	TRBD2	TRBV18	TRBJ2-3	CASSPLRGGITDTQYF	TGTGCCAGCTCACCATTGCGGGGGGGAATCACAGATACGCAGTATTTT
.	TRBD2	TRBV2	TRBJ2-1	CASSRTRTEQFF	TGTGCCAGCAGCAGGACTAGGACTGAGCAGTTCTTC
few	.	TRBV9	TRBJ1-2	CASSPQPPEVPSGGYTF	TGTGCCAGCAGCCCTCAACCCCCAGAGGTTCCTTCAGGGGGCTACACCTTC
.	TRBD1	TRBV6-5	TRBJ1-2	CASSYQDRGRGYTF	TGTGCCAGCAGTTACCAGGACAGGGGTAGGGGCTACACCTTC
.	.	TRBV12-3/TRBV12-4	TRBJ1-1	CASSQNTEAFF	TGTGCCAGCAGTCAGAACACTGAAGCTTTCTTT
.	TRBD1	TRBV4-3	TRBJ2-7	CASSQGGQGVYEQYF	TGCGCCAGCAGCCAGGGGGGACAGGGGGTCTACGAGCAGTACTTC